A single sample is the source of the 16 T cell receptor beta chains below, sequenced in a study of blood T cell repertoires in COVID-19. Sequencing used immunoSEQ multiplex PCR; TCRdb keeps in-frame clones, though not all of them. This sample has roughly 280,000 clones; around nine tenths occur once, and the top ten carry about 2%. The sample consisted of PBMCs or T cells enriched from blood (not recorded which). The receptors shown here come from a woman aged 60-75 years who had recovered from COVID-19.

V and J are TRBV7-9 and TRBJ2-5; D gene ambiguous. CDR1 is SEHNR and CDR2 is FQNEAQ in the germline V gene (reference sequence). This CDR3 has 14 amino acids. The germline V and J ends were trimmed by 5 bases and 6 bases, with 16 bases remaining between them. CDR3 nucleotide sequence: TGTGCCAGCAGCCCACCAGGTGGTTTCCAGACCCAGTACTTC. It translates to CASSPPGGFQTQYF.

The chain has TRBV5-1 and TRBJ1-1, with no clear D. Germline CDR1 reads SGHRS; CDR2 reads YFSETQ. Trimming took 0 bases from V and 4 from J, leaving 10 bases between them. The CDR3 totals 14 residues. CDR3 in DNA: TGCGCCAGCAGCTTGGATCGGGGTGCCACTGAAGCTTTCTTT. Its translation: CASSLDRGATEAFF.

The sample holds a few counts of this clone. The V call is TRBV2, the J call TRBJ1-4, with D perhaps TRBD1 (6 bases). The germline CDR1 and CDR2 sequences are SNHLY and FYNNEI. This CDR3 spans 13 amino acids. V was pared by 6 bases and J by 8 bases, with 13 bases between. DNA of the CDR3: TGTGCCAGCAGGCCAAACACAGGGGAAAAACTGTTTTTT. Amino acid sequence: CASRPNTGEKLFF.

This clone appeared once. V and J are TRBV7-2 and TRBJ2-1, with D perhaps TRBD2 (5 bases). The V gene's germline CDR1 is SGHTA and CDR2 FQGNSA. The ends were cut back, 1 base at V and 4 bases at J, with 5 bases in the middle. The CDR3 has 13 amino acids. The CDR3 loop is CASSLGTYNEQFF. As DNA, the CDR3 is TGTGCCAGCAGCTTAGGGACTTACAATGAGCAGTTCTTC.

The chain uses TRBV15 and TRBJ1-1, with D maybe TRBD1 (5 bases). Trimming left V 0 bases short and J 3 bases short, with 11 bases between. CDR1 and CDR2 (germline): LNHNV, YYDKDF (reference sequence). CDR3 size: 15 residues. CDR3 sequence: CATSRDGAADTEAFF. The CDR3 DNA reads TGTGCCACCAGCAGAGATGGGGCGGCGGACACTGAAGCTTTCTTT. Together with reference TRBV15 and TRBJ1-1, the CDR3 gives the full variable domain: DAMVIQNPRYQVTQFGKPVTLSCSQTLNHNVMYWYQQKSSQAPKLLFHYYDKDFNNEADTPDNFQSRRPNTSFCFLDIRSPGLGDTAMYLCATSRDGAADTEAFFGQGTRLTVV.

The CDR3 is CATSRGSNEKLFF. DNA for the CDR3: TGTGCCACCTCCCGGGGATCTAATGAAAAACTGTTTTTT. This chain links TRBV19 with TRBJ1-4; no clear D gene. This CDR3 contains 13 residues. V was trimmed by 10 bases and J by 3 bases, leaving 12 bases between them. Germline V CDR1 and CDR2: LNHDA, SQIVND (reference sequence). The variable domain in full, completed from reference TRBV19 and TRBJ1-4, reads DGGITQSPKYLFRKEGQNVTLSCEQNLNHDAMYWYRQDPGQGLRLIYYSQIVNDFQKGDIAEGYSVSREKKESFPLTVTSAQKNPTAFYLCATSRGSNEKLFFGSGTQLSVL.

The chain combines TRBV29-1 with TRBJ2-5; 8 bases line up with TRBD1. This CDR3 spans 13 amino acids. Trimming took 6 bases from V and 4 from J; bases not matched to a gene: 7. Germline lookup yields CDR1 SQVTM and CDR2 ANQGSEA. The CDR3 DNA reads TGCAGCGTCGGCACAGGGGGGAGAGAGACCCAGTACTTC. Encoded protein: CSVGTGGRETQYF. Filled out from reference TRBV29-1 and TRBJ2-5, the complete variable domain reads SAVISQKPSRDICQRGTSLTIQCQVDSQVTMMFWYRQQPGQSLTLIATANQGSEATYESGFVIDKFPISRPNLTFSTLTVSNMSPEDSSIYLCSVGTGGRETQYFGPGTRLLVL.

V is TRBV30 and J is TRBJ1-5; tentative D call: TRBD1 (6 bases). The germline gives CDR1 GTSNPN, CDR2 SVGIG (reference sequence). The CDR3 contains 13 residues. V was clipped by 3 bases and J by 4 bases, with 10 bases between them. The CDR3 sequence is CAWSRQENQPQHF. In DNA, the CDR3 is TGTGCCTGGAGCCGACAGGAAAATCAGCCCCAGCATTTT.

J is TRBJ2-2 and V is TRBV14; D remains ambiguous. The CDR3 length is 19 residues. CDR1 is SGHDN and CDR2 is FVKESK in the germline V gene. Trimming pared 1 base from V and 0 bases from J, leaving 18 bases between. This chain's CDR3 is CASSQGGWQHLANTGELFF. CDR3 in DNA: TGTGCCAGCAGCCAAGGAGGTTGGCAGCACTTAGCGAACACCGGGGAGCTGTTTTTT.

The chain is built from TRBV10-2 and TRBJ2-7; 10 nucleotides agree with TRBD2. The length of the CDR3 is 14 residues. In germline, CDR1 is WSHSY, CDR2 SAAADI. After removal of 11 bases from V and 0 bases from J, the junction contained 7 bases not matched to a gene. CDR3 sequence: CASRSGRASYEQYF. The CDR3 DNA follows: TGCGCCTCCAGAAGCGGGAGGGCCTCCTACGAGCAGTACTTC.

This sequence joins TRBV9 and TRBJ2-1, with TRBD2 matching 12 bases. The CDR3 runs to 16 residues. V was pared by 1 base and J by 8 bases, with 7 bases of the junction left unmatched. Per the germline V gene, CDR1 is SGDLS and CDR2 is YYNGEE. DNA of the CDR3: TGTGCCAGCAGCGTACATCCGACTAGCGGGAGCTATGAGCAGTTCTTC. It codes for CASSVHPTSGSYEQFF.

Here the CDR3 DNA reads TGTGCCAGCAGCTTCAGAGGAGATACGCAGTATTTT. Its protein product is CASSFRGDTQYF. This chain uses TRBV11-2 with TRBJ2-3, with D uncertain. The germline CDR1 and CDR2 sequences are SGHAT and FQNNGV. Between the trimmed V and J ends, which lost 3 bases and 5 bases, there was a span of 6 bases. The CDR3 sequence is 12 residues long.

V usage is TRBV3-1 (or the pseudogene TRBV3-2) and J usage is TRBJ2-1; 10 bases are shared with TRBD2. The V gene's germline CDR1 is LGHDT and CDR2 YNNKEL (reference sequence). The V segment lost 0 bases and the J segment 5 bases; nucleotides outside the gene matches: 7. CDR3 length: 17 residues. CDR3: CASSQDTWGLANNEQFF. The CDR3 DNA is TGTGCCAGCAGCCAAGACACCTGGGGACTAGCGAACAATGAGCAGTTCTTC.

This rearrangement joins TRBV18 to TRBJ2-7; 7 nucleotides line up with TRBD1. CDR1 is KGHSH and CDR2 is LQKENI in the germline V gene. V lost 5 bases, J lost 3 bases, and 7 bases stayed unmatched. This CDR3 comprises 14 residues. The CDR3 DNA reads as TGTGCCAGCTCAGTGGGACAGTTGAGCTACGAGCAGTACTTC. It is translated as CASSVGQLSYEQYF. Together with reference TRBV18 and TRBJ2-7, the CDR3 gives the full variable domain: NAGVMQNPRHLVRRRGQEARLRCSPMKGHSHVYWYRQLPEEGLKFMVYLQKENIIDESGMPKERFSAEFPKEGPSILRIQQVVRGDSAAYFCASSVGQLSYEQYFGPGTRLTVT.

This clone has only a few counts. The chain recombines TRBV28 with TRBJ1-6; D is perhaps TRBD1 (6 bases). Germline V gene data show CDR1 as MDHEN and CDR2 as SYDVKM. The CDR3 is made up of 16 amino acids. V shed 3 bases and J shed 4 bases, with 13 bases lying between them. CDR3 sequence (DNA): TGTGCCAGCAGTTTCTCTGGGGGCGCTTATAATTCACCCCTCCACTTT. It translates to CASSFSGGAYNSPLHF.

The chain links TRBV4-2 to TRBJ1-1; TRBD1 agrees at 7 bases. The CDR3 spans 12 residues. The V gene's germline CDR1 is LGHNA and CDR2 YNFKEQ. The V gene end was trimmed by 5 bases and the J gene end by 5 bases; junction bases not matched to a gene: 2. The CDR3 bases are TGTGCCAGCAGCACAGGGGATACTGAAGCTTTCTTT. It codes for CASSTGDTEAFF.